Sequencing of this T cell receptor beta chain was carried out in a study of blood T cell repertoires in COVID-19. Method: immunoSEQ multiplex PCR; TCRdb's copy keeps in-frame clones and lacks some. The table lists about 20,000 clones, around 86% of them singletons, with less than 5% in the top ten. CDR3 length: 12 amino acids. The ends lost 5 bases at V and 9 bases at J; junction bases unmatched: 0. Germline CDR1 is GTSNPN and CDR2 is SVGIG (reference sequence). Sequencing was carried out using peripheral blood. The chain carries TRBV30 and TRBJ2-1; TRBD2 agrees at 14 bases. The origin of this receptor is a man between 45 and 60 years old with active COVID-19. CDR3 loop: CAWGLAGGEQFF. The CDR3, as DNA: TGTGCCTGGGGACTAGCGGGGGGTGAGCAGTTCTTC.